This T cell receptor beta chain was sequenced during a study of T cells expressing NK-cell markers. For the study at large: Source material for TCR beta repertoires consisted of sorted CD3+CD56+NKG2C+, CD3+CD56+NKG2C- and CD3+CD56-NKG2C+ T cells. Most of the eight sequenced donors tested HCMV-seropositive; one tested seronegative. Findings and caveats of the study: Certain NKG2C+ T cell clones were expanded, and their HCMV specificity remained unclear.

Regarding this clonotype: As yet, its antigen is unknown.

Template switching by 5'RACE with UMIs generated the TCR beta cDNA. TCRdb reprocessed the 5' RACE reads and reports one entry per CDR3 protein, with no DNA. The repertoire table contains 550,000 to 600,000 distinct CDR3 sequences. Looked up from germline, CDR1 is KGHSH and CDR2 is LQKENI. The length of the CDR3 is 17 residues. Sequencing was carried out using blood T cells: a sorted CD56 or NKG2C T cell subset, CD4+ or CD8+ T cells, or bulk PBMC T cells (not recorded which). This TCR was recovered from a man aged 18 to 30 in good health. This chain connects TRBV18 to TRBJ1-5; TCRdb's D gene call, TRBD1, goes unchecked for lack of DNA. The CDR3 region is CASSSTTGGAGNQPQHF.